This TCR beta chain stems from a study of cytomegalovirus exposure and HLA in healthy donors. Whole-study findings and limits: Upon later analysis, HLA-associated TCR beta chains proved more clonally expanded than other, equally common chains.

Primers included in the PCR were 60 Vbeta and 13 Jbeta primers. The assay was immunoSEQ multiplex PCR, and TCRdb's table has in-frame clones only and misses some. The sample contains about 140,000 clones, roughly 85% of which appear only once. Germline V gives CDR1 MNHEY, CDR2 SMNVEV (reference sequence). The junction had 8 bases not matched to a gene; V was cut back by 5 bases and J by 4 bases. This CDR3 comprises 15 residues. Turning to this clone: Its antigen is unknown.

What was sequenced was PBMCs. The V gene is TRBV27, the J gene TRBJ2-5; 9 bases match TRBD1. The receptor was derived from a man aged 40-55 years in good health and CMV-seropositive. CDR3 sequence: CASSTGQGGGETQYF. The CDR3 nucleotides are TGTGCCAGCAGTACGGGACAGGGAGGGGGAGAGACCCAGTACTTC.